A single sample gave rise to the 18 T cell receptor beta chains below, sequenced in a study of shared clonotypes between healthy human individuals (TCRdb year 2020). Library prep was done by the immunoSEQ multiplex PCR assay. TCRdb obtained this table from immuneACCESS and retained in-frame rearrangements with V and J assigned. These tables miss some clones; where compared with another copy, unresolved V genes account for less than half of the shortfall, and the remainder is unexplained. Present in this sample are approximately 530,000 clones, 95% to 96% of which were seen just once. The ten largest make up under 0.065% of the sample. Sequenced sample: naive CD4+ T cells sorted from blood. The cell subset or site tag for this specimen amounts to: CD45RA+ positively selected. The receptors come from a woman in her thirties in good health.

The chain carries TRBV7-9 and TRBJ1-1, with TRBD1 matching over 7 bases. V was clipped by 2 bases and J by 5 bases; unmatched bases: 5. The germline V gene has CDR1 SEHNR and CDR2 FQNEAQ (reference sequence). The CDR3 spans 14 residues. In DNA form, the CDR3 reads TGTGCCAGCAGCTTAAGACAGGGCGAGACTGAAGCTTTCTTT. Protein: CASSLRQGETEAFF.

Remarks on this clone: Other DNA variants within this sample encode the same CDR3. The chain links TRBV4-2 to TRBJ2-5; 10 nucleotides align to TRBD2. The end of the DNA fits TRBJ2-7 better, so the J call may be wrong. The CDR3 consists of 16 residues. From germline, CDR1 is LGHNA and CDR2 YNFKEQ. CDR3: CASSQDASGSSYEQYF. The CDR3 DNA reads as TGTGCCAGCAGCCAAGACGCTAGCGGGAGCTCCTACGAGCAGTACTTC.

V gene TRBV10-2 combines with J gene TRBJ2-7, with D possibly being TRBD2 (6 bases). V was clipped by 7 bases and J by 5 bases, with 21 bases between them. CDR3 length: 15 residues. Germline CDR1 is WSHSY and CDR2 is SAAADI. The CDR3 DNA sequence: TGCGCCAGCAATGACGGGAAGCGCAGGAGGGACGAGCAGTACTTC. Its translation is CASNDGKRRRDEQYF.

The chain recombines TRBV10-2 with TRBJ1-1; no clear D gene. From germline, CDR1 is WSHSY and CDR2 SAAADI. This CDR3 has 14 residues. V was trimmed by 4 bases and J by 0 bases, leaving 9 bases between them. The CDR3 region is CASSGSGVNTEAFF. CDR3 DNA sequence: TGCGCCAGCAGTGGTAGCGGGGTGAACACTGAAGCTTTCTTT.

The chain employs TRBV6-5 and TRBJ2-1, with a possible D match to TRBD1 (6 bases). V dropped 0 bases and J dropped 6 bases, with 12 bases sitting between them. The length of the CDR3 is 15 residues. Germline V gene lookup returns CDR1 MNHEY and CDR2 SVGAGI. CDR3: CASSYSSSGANEQFF. In DNA, the CDR3 is TGTGCCAGCAGTTACTCGAGTTCAGGGGCCAATGAGCAGTTCTTC.

The V gene is TRBV6-5, the J gene TRBJ2-1, with 11 bases lining up with TRBD1. CDR3 length: 13 amino acids. Germline loops: CDR1 MNHEY, CDR2 SVGAGI. The junction had 2 bases not matched to a gene; V was cut back by 6 bases and J by 7 bases. Written as DNA, the CDR3 is TGTGCCAGCAGCAGGGACAGGGGGAATGAGCAGTTCTTC. As protein: CASSRDRGNEQFF.

The CDR3 region has the DNA TGTGCCAGCAGCTTAACGCTCGGGGATACGCAGTATTTT. Residues: CASSLTLGDTQYF. The chain couples TRBV11-1 to TRBJ2-3, with D unclear. Germline-derived CDR1 and CDR2 are SGHAT and FQDESV (reference sequence). Trimming removed 2 bases from V and 6 bases from J, with 9 bases in between. This CDR3 is 13 amino acids long.

The genes are TRBV15 and TRBJ1-1; a weak D match, TRBD1 (5 bases). The CDR3 is 18 amino acids. CDR1 LNHNV and CDR2 YYDKDF come from the germline V gene (reference sequence). Trimming removed 3 bases from V and 1 base from J, with 21 bases in between. CDR3 DNA: TGTGCCACCAGCAGGCCCCCTGGGGGGGTTTACCAGAACACTGAAGCTTTCTTT. Translated, it gives CATSRPPGGVYQNTEAFF.

In this sample, this clone turned up a few times. The chain recombines TRBV6-5 with TRBJ2-1; weak D call: TRBD1 (6 bases). The V end was cut by 8 bases, the J end by 2 bases, with 7 bases between. This CDR3 comprises 12 residues. Germline V CDR1 and CDR2: MNHEY, SVGAGI. The CDR3 is CASGTPYNEQFF. The DNA of the CDR3 is TGTGCCAGCGGGACACCCTACAATGAGCAGTTCTTC.

The rearrangement links TRBV27 to TRBJ2-2, with D hard to call. The CDR3 extends over 16 amino acids. CDR1 and CDR2 (germline): MNHEY, SMNVEV (reference sequence). Deletions cut 2 bases from V and 6 bases from J, with 16 bases between. The CDR3 DNA reads TGTGCCAGCAGTTTACGGCGACCAGCGCGCGCCGGGGAGCTGTTTTTT. As protein: CASSLRRPARAGELFF.

The chain uses TRBV18 and TRBJ2-1, with 10 positions matching TRBD1. Germline V gene sequence: CDR1 KGHSH, CDR2 LQKENI. The CDR3 is 16 residues long. The junction had 12 bases not matched to a gene; V was cut back by 6 bases and J by 7 bases. The CDR3 loop is CASSPIGQGERNEQFF. The CDR3 bases are TGTGCCAGCTCGCCAATAGGACAGGGGGAGAGAAATGAGCAGTTCTTC.

This chain connects TRBV30 to TRBJ2-7, with D maybe TRBD1 (6 bases). The V gene's germline CDR1 is GTSNPN and CDR2 SVGIG (reference sequence). Between the trimmed V and J ends, which lost 4 bases and 5 bases, there was a span of 18 bases. CDR3 length equals 14 residues. The CDR3: CAWNTGTRDDEQYF. CDR3 sequence (DNA): TGTGCCTGGAATACCGGGACAAGAGACGACGAGCAGTACTTC. Together with reference TRBV30 and TRBJ2-7, the CDR3 gives the full variable domain: SQTIHQWPATLVQPVGSPLSLECTVEGTSNPNLYWYRQAAGRGLQLLFYSVGIGQISSEVPQNLSASRPQDRQFILSSKKLLLSDSGFYLCAWNTGTRDDEQYFGPGTRLTVT.

The sample holds a few counts of this clone. The rearrangement joins TRBV29-1 to TRBJ2-7, with D unresolved. In germline, CDR1 is SQVTM, CDR2 ANQGSEA. This CDR3 is 11 amino acids long. Trimming removed 6 bases from V and 6 bases from J, with 12 bases in between. CDR3 sequence: CSVLKASEQYF. The DNA of the CDR3 is TGCAGCGTCCTGAAGGCCAGCGAGCAGTACTTC.

This chain uses TRBV7-3 with TRBJ2-2; a weak D match, TRBD1 (6 bases). CDR3 length: 15 amino acids. Trimming took off 4 bases at V and 1 base at J, with 10 bases between the two ends. Germline assignment: CDR1 SGHTA and CDR2 FQGTGA. CDR3: CASSSSGQNTGELFF. The DNA of the CDR3 is TGTGCCAGCAGCTCATCGGGACAGAACACCGGGGAGCTGTTTTTT. Full variable domain (remainder filled in from reference TRBV7-3 and TRBJ2-2): GAGVSQTPSNKVTEKGKYVELRCDPISGHTALYWYRQSLGQGPEFLIYFQGTGAADDSGLPNDRFFAVRPEGSVSTLKIQRTERGDSAVYLCASSSSGQNTGELFFGEGSRLTVL.

This clone was seen only once. The rearrangement joins TRBV27 to TRBJ1-1; no clear D. V was clipped by 5 bases and J by 2 bases, with 18 bases between them. CDR1 and CDR2 (germline): MNHEY, SMNVEV (reference sequence). CDR3 length: 16 residues. The CDR3 protein is CASSHFRRELNTEAFF. CDR3 DNA: TGTGCCAGCAGTCATTTTAGGAGGGAACTCAACACTGAAGCTTTCTTT.

This sequence joins TRBV11-2 and TRBJ2-3, with TRBD2 matching over 7 bases. Germline V gene data show CDR1 as SGHAT and CDR2 as FQNNGV. Trimming at V came to 8 bases and at J to 2 bases, leaving 4 bases not matched to a gene. The CDR3 is 13 amino acids. The CDR3 bases are TGTGCCAGCTGGGGGGGGGACACAGATACGCAGTATTTT. Amino acid sequence: CASWGGDTDTQYF.

The chain recombines TRBV19 with TRBJ1-1, with D perhaps TRBD1 (6 bases). Trimming stripped 8 bases from V and 4 bases from J, with 14 bases between. Germline V gives CDR1 LNHDA, CDR2 SQIVND (reference sequence). The length of the CDR3 is 13 residues. The CDR3 loop is CASRGQEGTEAFF. DNA for the CDR3: TGTGCCAGTCGGGGGCAGGAGGGCACTGAAGCTTTCTTT.

This chain links TRBV21-1 with TRBJ2-3; the table's D gene call, TRBD2, was not cross checked with the DNA. TRBV21-1 is marked as a pseudogene. This CDR3 contains 17 residues. CDR3 nucleotides: TGTGCCAGCTTAGCGGGAGGGCCTCGAACTAGCACAGATACGCAGTATTTT. Protein sequence: CASLAGGPRTSTDTQYF.